This is a list of T cell receptor beta chains from one sample in a study of CD8+CD57+ T cells in acquired aplastic anemia. TCRdb reprocessed the reads via MiXCR and lists one record per CDR3 protein. The table includes more than 250,000 distinct CDR3 sequences, 50% to 70% detected once. Source material: sorted CD4+, CD8+, or CD8+CD57+ T cells (not recorded which) from PBMCs. The receptors originated from a human donor with severe aplastic anemia or a healthy control (not recorded which). The CDR3 runs from the conserved cysteine through the conserved F or W. A D gene is named only where the DNA matches it firmly. A row's size may be missing; if present it is once, few, many or a size class.

clone size | J gene | D gene | V gene | CDR3 DNA | CDR3 protein
NA | TRBJ2-1 | NA | TRBV7-8 | TGTGCCAGCAGCTTAATGACCTCCCTAGGTGAGCAGTTCTTC | CASSLMTSLGEQFF
many | TRBJ1-3 | TRBD1 | TRBV6-1 | TGTGCCAGCAGTCTAGCTCGACAGGGGGCTGGAAACACCATATATTTT | CASSLARQGAGNTIYF
many | TRBJ1-1 | TRBD1 | TRBV7-8 | TGTGCCAGCAGCTTATCGCGGAGGGGGCGCGGAACTGAAGCTTTCTTT | CASSLSRRGRGTEAFF
NA | TRBJ2-5 | TRBD2 | TRBV6-1 | TGTGCCAGCAGTTGGGTAGCGGGAGGGGAGACCCAGTACTTC | CASSWVAGGETQYF
NA | TRBJ2-1 | TRBD2 | TRBV20-1 | TGCAGTGCTAGAGGCGAGGGACTAGCGGGGGGGAATTACAATGAGCAGTTCTTC | CSARGEGLAGGNYNEQFF
few | TRBJ1-2 | NA | TRBV18 | TGTGCCAGCTCACCAACGTCACAGGATTATGGCTACACCTTC | CASSPTSQDYGYTF
NA | TRBJ1-6 | TRBD1 | TRBV12-3/TRBV12-4 | TGTGCCAGCAGTTTAGCCGGGACAGCCAATTCACCCCTCCACTTT | CASSLAGTANSPLHF
NA | TRBJ2-1 | NA | TRBV10-2 | TGCGCCAGCATCCAGCCCGGGTACAGCAATGAGCAGTTCTTC | CASIQPGYSNEQFF
once | TRBJ1-5 | NA | TRBV7-3 | TGTGCCAGCAGCTTAGGCGGGATCAGCAATCAGCCCCAGCATTTT | CASSLGGISNQPQHF
NA | TRBJ1-2 | NA | TRBV20-1 | TGCAGTGCTAGTGGGGAGGGAGCCGGCGGACTCTATGGCTACACCTTC | CSASGEGAGGLYGYTF
NA | TRBJ1-6 | TRBD1 | TRBV14 | TGTGCCAGCAGTCCACAGGGGGCGAGGTGGCCCCTCCACTTT | CASSPQGARWPLHF
many | TRBJ2-5 | NA | TRBV5-5 | TGTGCCAGCAGCTTGATTGGGTCGCGACAAGAGACCCAGTACTTC | CASSLIGSRQETQYF
NA | TRBJ1-1 | NA | TRBV14 | TGTGCCAGCAGCCAGGGCCCGGGGCTTAGTGGAGCTTTCTTT | CASSQGPGLSGAFF
NA | TRBJ2-7 | NA | TRBV7-9 | TGTGCCAGCAGCCCCTCGGGACAAGGGGCAGGCGAGCAGTACTTC | CASSPSGQGAGEQYF
NA | TRBJ2-5 | TRBD2 | TRBV9 | TGTGCCAGCAGCGTAGAGGCGGGGGGGCAAGAGACCCAGTACTTC | CASSVEAGGQETQYF
NA | TRBJ1-1 | NA | TRBV9 | TGTGCCAGCAGCGTAGAGCCAGGCACTGAAGCTTTCTTT | CASSVEPGTEAFF
few | TRBJ2-7 | NA | TRBV7-6 | TGTGCCAGCAGCTTATACGAGGGGGGCACCTACGAGCAGTACTTC | CASSLYEGGTYEQYF
many | TRBJ1-1 | TRBD1 | TRBV7-2 | TGTGCCAGCAGACCACTCGGACAGGGTGCCGAAGCTTTCTTT | CASRPLGQGAEAFF
many | TRBJ1-4 | NA | TRBV5-8 | TGTGCCAGCAGCGATCCCGGACAGACAACTAATGAAAAACTGTTTTTT | CASSDPGQTTNEKLFF
NA | TRBJ2-7 | NA | TRBV24-1 | TGTGCCACCAGTGAAGCAGGGGGGAACTACGAGCAGTACTTC | CATSEAGGNYEQYF
NA | TRBJ2-5 | NA | TRBV29-1 | TGCAGCGGGCTGCGAGGGGGGATAGAGACCCAGTACTTC | CSGLRGGIETQYF
NA | TRBJ2-7 | NA | TRBV20-1 | TGCAGTTCCAGGCCACGACTGACCTACGAGCAGTACTTC | CSSRPRLTYEQYF
NA | TRBJ2-5 | NA | TRBV15 | TGTGCCACCAGCAGAGATGGGGGCAAAGTAGAGACCCAGTACTTC | CATSRDGGKVETQYF
NA | TRBJ1-6 | NA | TRBV11-3 | TGTGCCAGCAGCCGGACAGTGATCGATTCACCCCTCCACTTT | CASSRTVIDSPLHF
NA | TRBJ2-4 | TRBD2 | TRBV20-1 | TGCAGTGCCCCCTCGGGGGGGAGAGGGGAAAACATTCAGTACTTC | CSAPSGGRGENIQYF
NA | TRBJ2-2 | TRBD1 | TRBV7-2 | TGTGCCAGCAGCCCCAAACAGGGGGGCACGAGCACCGGGGAGCTGTTTTTT | CASSPKQGGTSTGELFF
NA | TRBJ2-7 | TRBD2 | TRBV10-1 | TGCGCCAGCAGTGACCTTGGACTAGCGGGGACCTACGAGCAGTACTTC | CASSDLGLAGTYEQYF
NA | TRBJ2-1 | NA | TRBV20-1 | TGCAGTGCTAGAGCCGGCTCCTACAATGAGCAGTTCTTC | CSARAGSYNEQFF
NA | TRBJ1-1 | NA | TRBV7-3 | TGTGCCAGTAAGTCCCCCCACATCCAAGCTTTCTTT | CASKSPHIQAFF
many | TRBJ1-2 | NA | TRBV7-8 | TGTGCCAGCAGGGTGGGGGCTGGTGGCTACACCTTC | CASRVGAGGYTF
few | TRBJ2-7 | NA | TRBV15 | TGTGCCACCAGCAGAGGATTAGGGGTGACCTCCTACGAGCAGTACTTC | CATSRGLGVTSYEQYF
NA | TRBJ1-5 | NA | TRBV5-4 | TGTGCCAGCAGCTTGCACACAGGCCCCAATCAGCCCCAGCATTTT | CASSLHTGPNQPQHF
many | TRBJ1-6 | NA | TRBV5-6 | TGTGCCAGCAGCTTGGAAAGGGGTTCACCCCTCCACTTT | CASSLERGSPLHF
few | TRBJ2-7 | NA | TRBV11-2 | TGTGCCAGCAGCTTAGCAGAGGGGTTAGAGCAGTACTTC | CASSLAEGLEQYF
once | TRBJ2-1 | TRBD1 | TRBV20-1 | TGCAGTGCTAGTCTTCCCGGGACAGCGAGTAGTGAGCAGTTCTTC | CSASLPGTASSEQFF